This TCR beta chain comes out of a study of blood T cell repertoires in COVID-19. About the research overall: Specimens from acute and convalescent COVID-19 originated in the United States, Italy and Spain. T cells, B-cell-depleted T cells, or PBMCs supplied cDNA or gDNA.

CDR1 LNHDA and CDR2 SQIVND come from the germline V gene (reference sequence). Germline trimming cut 4 bases from V and 4 bases from J; bases unmatched to any gene: 6. The CDR3 covers 15 residues. Original handling: Cell counts per sample came from amplifying reference gene primers. Profiling relied on immunoSEQ multiplex PCR, and the TCRdb table lists in-frame clones only, not all of them. V and J calls and clone size are copied from that table; D and trimming were computed from the DNA. This repertoire shows 200,000 to 300,000 clones, 80% to 85% found once; its top ten account for around 4.2%. This sequence was found in a man between 60 and 75 years old with acute or convalescent COVID-19. This rearrangement joins TRBV19 to TRBJ1-2; 10 bases align to TRBD1. Sequenced: peripheral blood. CDR3: CASSTGTGVSYGYTF. For the CDR3, the DNA is TGTGCCAGTAGTACCGGGACAGGGGTTTCCTATGGCTACACCTTC.